This paragraph covers one TCR beta chain sequence. The sample carries other DNA sequences with the same CDR3. This sample was included in a study of blood T cell repertoires in COVID-19. On the study more broadly: Italy, Spain and the United States were the sources of the convalescent and acute COVID-19 samples. PBMCs, B-cell-depleted T cells, or T cells were the source of the cDNA or gDNA that made up the material.

Authors' methods: Amplified reference gene primers provided the basis for estimating nucleated cell counts. Using immunoSEQ multiplex PCR, the repertoire was profiled, and TCRdb retains in-frame clones only, with some absent. The V and J calls and clone size come from that table; D and trimming were worked out from the DNA. The data contain approximately 340,000 clones, roughly 90% of them singletons. The Seattle patients, enrolled during active infection, were followed longitudinally. The length of the CDR3 is 16 residues. Germline CDR1 reads SNHLY; CDR2 reads FYNNEI. V was cut by 4 bases and J by 0 bases, with 15 bases left in between.

The sample consisted of peripheral blood. The clonotype originates from a man aged 25 to 40 with COVID-19, enrolled during active disease. The chain has TRBV2 and TRBJ1-1; possible D gene TRBD1, 5 bases. The DNA for the CDR3 is TGTGCCAGCAGTGGATCCGATCGGGGGTTGAACACTGAAGCTTTCTTT. Its protein is CASSGSDRGLNTEAFF.